A selection of T cell receptor beta chains follows, all from one sample in a study of molecular identifiers for immune sequencing clone quantification. TCRdb fed the PCR reads into MiXCR, producing one record per CDR3 protein. This table has roughly 320,000 distinct CDR3 sequences, about 20% appearing once. Sequencing used naive CD8+ T cells from blood, with Jurkat cell RNA spiked in. All receptors derive from a human donor in good health. Some libraries in this study had Jurkat cell RNA spiked in. Both conserved end residues are part of each CDR3. Fields, in order: J gene, clone size, V gene, D gene, CDR3 protein, CDR3 DNA. The D gene is left open where the match is weak. A clone size is listed for some rows: how often the clone was seen (once, few, many), or a class if it is expanded.

>TRBJ1-2|many|TRBV27|.
CASSEDPTRYGYTF
TGTGCCAGCAGTGAGGACCCGACACGCTATGGCTACACCTTC
>TRBJ2-7|many|TRBV27|TRBD1
CASSPGQIPYEQYF
TGTGCCAGCAGCCCGGGACAGATCCCCTACGAGCAGTACTTC
>TRBJ1-5|many|TRBV6-2/TRBV6-3|.
CASSYSGFGVGFSNQPQHF
TGTGCCAGCAGTTACTCTGGGTTCGGAGTGGGATTTAGCAATCAGCCCCAGCATTTT
>TRBJ2-7|many|TRBV4-3|.
CASSQDWPESYEQYF
TGCGCCAGCAGCCAAGATTGGCCGGAGAGCTACGAGCAGTACTTC
>TRBJ2-7|many|TRBV28|.
CASSFPGLEQYF
TGTGCCAGCAGTTTTCCGGGCCTCGAGCAGTACTTC
>TRBJ2-7|many|TRBV4-1|.
CASSQVAGGPEQYF
TGCGCCAGCAGCCAAGTCGCCGGGGGGCCCGAGCAGTACTTC
>TRBJ2-4|many|TRBV21-1|.
CASSKVGRPGNIQYF
TGTGCCAGCAGCAAAGTCGGCCGTCCGGGGAATATTCAGTACTTC
>TRBJ2-6|many|TRBV24-1|.
CATSADSGANVLTF
TGTGCCACCAGTGCCGACTCTGGGGCCAACGTCCTGACTTTC
>TRBJ2-7|.|TRBV5-3|.
CARSLQGRQETAPGGTQYEQYF
TGTGCCAGAAGCTTGCAGGGACGGCAGGAAACGGCACCAGGCGGTACCCAATACGAGCAGTACTTC
>TRBJ1-3|.|TRBV2|.
CASRSTRASFSPSSGSTIYF
TGTGCCAGCAGATCCACCCGGGCTTCGTTCTCTCCTAGCTCTGGAAGCACCATATATTTT
>TRBJ2-1|few|TRBV12-3/TRBV12-4|.
CASSPGAGDEQFF
TGTGCCAGCAGCCCGGGGGCAGGGGATGAGCAGTTCTTC
>TRBJ2-3|many|TRBV6-1|.
CASRHREVGADTQYF
TGTGCCAGCAGGCACAGGGAGGTGGGGGCAGATACGCAGTATTTT
>TRBJ2-3|once|TRBV7-8|.
CASSLPFGGARFPTDTQYF
TGCGCCAGCAGCCTCCCATTCGGGGGCGCAAGATTTCCCACAGATACGCAGTATTTT
>TRBJ2-3|many|TRBV28|TRBD2
CASSTGTSGADTQYF
TGTGCCAGCAGCACAGGGACTAGCGGAGCAGATACGCAGTATTTT
>TRBJ2-5|many|TRBV12-5|.
CASGDGGRLYQETQYF
TGTGCTAGTGGTGATGGGGGCCGCCTGTACCAAGAGACCCAGTACTTC
>TRBJ2-7|many|TRBV7-9|.
CASSGGPHYEQYF
TGTGCCAGCAGCGGGGGCCCCCACTACGAGCAGTACTTC
>TRBJ2-6|.|TRBV6-2/TRBV6-3|TRBD1
CASTTARRGQAGANVLTF
TGTGCCAGCACCACCGCGCGAAGGGGGCAGGCTGGGGCCAACGTCCTGACTTTC
>TRBJ2-3|many|TRBV7-9|.
CASSWDSTDTQYF
TGTGCCAGCAGCTGGGACAGCACAGATACGCAGTATTTT
>TRBJ2-3|.|TRBV27|.
CASSLFVQGVTDTQYF
TGTGCCAGCAGTTTATTCGTCCAGGGTGTGACAGATACGCAGTATTTT
>TRBJ2-1|.|TRBV5-1|.
CASSLDGRRTSSYNEQFF
TGCGCCAGCAGCTTGGATGGCAGGCGAACCTCCTCCTACAATGAGCAGTTCTTC
>TRBJ2-5|many|TRBV7-2|.
CASSLEAGRHETQYF
TGTGCCAGCAGCTTAGAAGCAGGGCGCCACGAGACCCAGTACTTC
>TRBJ2-7|.|TRBV6-2/TRBV6-3|.
CASSHSGVQEQYF
TGTGCCAGCAGTCACTCGGGAGTTCAGGAGCAGTACTTC
>TRBJ1-5|many|TRBV7-9|TRBD1
CASSFEGGSQPQHF
TGTGCCAGCAGCTTTGAAGGGGGCTCCCAGCCCCAGCATTTT
>TRBJ1-1|many|TRBV12-3/TRBV12-4|TRBD1
CANTQGGVTTEAFF
TGTGCCAATACCCAGGGGGGGGTGACGACTGAAGCTTTCTTT
>TRBJ2-5|.|TRBV27|.
CASSLSPPPGYGEETQYF
TGTGCCAGCAGTTTATCCCCCCCACCGGGATATGGGGAAGAGACCCAGTACTTC
>TRBJ2-3|.|TRBV2|.
CASSVGSTDPQYF
TGTGCCAGCAGTGTCGGTAGCACAGATCCGCAGTATTTT
>TRBJ2-7|few|TRBV27|.
CASSSRQALNSYEQYF
TGTGCCAGCAGTTCCCGACAGGCCCTCAACTCCTACGAGCAGTACTTC
>TRBJ1-5|many|TRBV12-3/TRBV12-4|TRBD1
CASSRGTESNQPQHF
TGTGCCAGCAGCCGTGGGACAGAGAGCAATCAGCCCCAGCATTTT
>TRBJ1-1|many|TRBV4-1|.
CASGALNTEAFF
TGCGCCAGCGGTGCCCTGAACACTGAAGCTTTCTTT
>TRBJ2-3|many|TRBV6-1|.
CASSEGGHPNTQYF
TGTGCCAGCAGTGAAGGGGGACATCCTAATACGCAGTATTTT
>TRBJ1-1|many|TRBV6-2/TRBV6-3|.
CASSYPGLEAFF
TGTGCCAGCAGTTACCCAGGGCTTGAAGCTTTCTTT
>TRBJ1-6|few|TRBV9|.
CASSVERDYGSPLHF
TGTGCCAGCAGCGTAGAGAGGGACTATGGTTCACCCCTCCACTTT
>TRBJ1-5|many|TRBV19|.
CASSIGRGETNQPQHF
TGTGCCAGTAGTATCGGTAGGGGTGAAACCAATCAGCCCCAGCATTTT
>TRBJ2-1|.|TRBV3-1|.
CASGQGNNEQFF
TGTGCCAGCGGCCAGGGGAACAATGAGCAGTTCTTC